This paragraph covers one TCR beta chain sequence. Its target antigen remains unknown. The input lacks base qualities; no much larger clone sits a single base away. This entry is derived from a study of cytomegalovirus exposure and HLA in healthy donors (dated by TCRdb to about 2017). General notes on the study: An earlier analysis of around 600 of the donors reported about 250 Gb of sequence data and roughly 100 million unique TCR beta sequences from some 180 million T cells. An early release that covered 500 to 800 HLA-typed donors contained approximately 300 gigabases of sequencing data and 75 million to 100 million unique TCR sequences. The genetic ancestry cluster associated with self-reported Caucasian donors included 80% to 90% of the roughly 360 genotyped donors. The aim of the study was to test whether cataloging public T cell receptors could identify signatures of past pathogen exposure. Using immunosequencing, the study profiled T cell repertoires from 666 subjects and related those repertoires to cytomegalovirus serostatus. In addition to the first cohort of approximately 650 subjects, a separate validation cohort of 100 to 150 different subjects was used. To predict cytomegalovirus infection status, the study combined high-throughput TCR immunosequencing, statistical association of individual TCRs with disease status, and machine learning. In a later analysis, previously published TCR beta repertoires from 670 or so donors were re-analyzed and high-resolution HLA genotyping was added so that TCR occurrence patterns could be studied. Rather than drawing on any new phenotypic data, the later analysis identified candidate immune exposures from TCR beta sequences and the way those sequences occurred across donors. To decide whether each TCR beta V gene segment behaved as functional or pseudogenic, an earlier analysis of approximately 620 of the donors relied on high-throughput TCR beta sequencing. Alongside the repertoire data, information on donor age, sex, ethnicity and CMV serostatus was compiled. Genome-wide SNP genotypes for about three fifths of the 666 donors were used in a later genetic analysis, which treated that subset as a discovery cohort. All discovery cohort repertoires had been generated on a single sequencing platform. Class I and class II HLA loci were covered by the typing at four-digit resolution. Typing coverage varied by locus: about 620-640 donors for A, B, C, DRB1 and DQB1; around 560 for DQA1; approximately 610 for DPA1; approximately 490 for DPB1. A few DR-DQ haplotypes were handled as single units for association and clustering because linkage in the cohort was strong. Across 300 to 500 genotyped donors of the cohort, an average of approximately 200,000 unique TCR beta nucleotide sequences per donor were sequenced, and 15% to 20% of those sequences were non-productive.

The cohort was made up of 666 healthy bone marrow donors. At the time of sampling, all cohort members were nominally healthy, though unrecorded immune exposures were likely present. The donor was CMV seronegative and belonged to the group of 350 to 400 seronegative cohort members. Each donor provided a peripheral blood sample, and peripheral blood mononuclear cells were used for TCR beta sequencing. Genomic DNA was extracted from the blood cell samples with the Qiagen DNeasy Blood Extraction Kit. The library was built by means of the immunoSEQ multiplex PCR assay. A mixture of 60 forward primers for TCR Vbeta segments and 13 reverse primers for TCR Jbeta segments was used in the multiplex PCR. The CDR3 region of rearranged TCR beta genes was amplified from genomic DNA by a multiplex PCR assay. On the Illumina HiSeq System, the amplified TCR beta libraries were sequenced as 87-base-pair reads. Turning to the authors' computational methods: A later analysis tallied 75 million to 95 million unique TCR beta chains across the roughly 610 repertoires, and some 12 million of those chains were shared by two or more donors. Raw reads were error-corrected and collapsed into unique sequences by a nearest-neighbor algorithm in which closely related sequences were merged to remove PCR and sequencing errors. CDR3 sequences were aligned to IMGT reference sequences to assign V, D and J gene segments. Each retained sequence needed at least a six-nucleotide match to both a V gene segment and a J gene segment. Rearrangements were classified as productive when the CDR3 lacked stop codons and remained in frame with V and J, and all other rearrangements were classified as non-productive. CDR3 was defined according to IMGT convention as the region running from the second conserved V-encoded cysteine to the conserved J-encoded phenylalanine. The earlier analysis of a few hundred of the donors excluded any sequence lacking an unambiguous match to a single V gene segment. In an earlier analysis of 587 of the donors, V segments were called functional above 56.7% productive rearrangements and were called segregating when the between-donor standard deviation exceeded 5%. A statistical classification framework was built for diagnosing cytomegalovirus status from the catalog of TCR beta chain sequences. V and J gene assignment, in a later analysis, came from comparing TCR nucleotide sequences with IMGT/GENE-DB human TR gene sequences. In a later analysis, CDR3 sequences and most-parsimonious VDJ recombination scenarios were assigned using the TCRdist pipeline. In a later analysis, every TCR beta chain was defined by the combination of its CDR3 amino acid sequence and its V-gene family, and reads without a unique V-gene family were dropped. To address suspected cross-contamination and a sequencing artifact, a later analysis removed 592 highly shared, low-generation-probability nucleotide sequences. In a later analysis, a clonal expansion index for each public chain was calculated from normalized within-repertoire ranks of inferred template counts. Generation probabilities in a later analysis came from a VDJ recombination model fitted to out-of-frame rearrangements, and those results were checked against IGoR. Hypergeometric tests were used in a later analysis to score TCR-TCR, TCR-HLA and TCR-CMV co-occurrence, with a repertoire-size bias correction applied to the TCR pairs. To estimate false discovery rates, a later analysis permuted the HLA or CMV assignments 20 times. In a later analysis, co-occurring TCRs were grouped using DBSCAN, and TCRdist sequence similarity was added for clustering within HLA-allele-positive subsets. Co-occurrence clustering excluded repertoires with fewer than 30,000 or more than 120,000 public chains, plus five with anomalous nucleotide sharing. This is the immuneACCESS table as TCRdb keeps it, with only in-frame sequences that have V and J called. A part of the clones is gone; compared with another copy, unresolved V genes explain less than half, and the rest is unexplained. V and J calls and clone size come straight from that table; D and trimming were deduced from the DNA. The sample records roughly 130,000 clones, approximately 80% of which are singletons. Of the sample, around 1.3% falls within the top ten clones.

The germline V gene (reference sequence) sets CDR1 to MNHNY and CDR2 to SVGAGI. Relative to germline, V is 7 bases shorter and J is 5 bases shorter, with 9 bases between their ends. Measured from the cysteine to the phenylalanine, the CDR3 is 12 residues long. Just CDR3 DNA is preserved here, 36 bases in frame from base 1. The study at large found these results: Because HLA typing was unavailable for some donors at each locus, only the typed subset was used in association tests. The earlier analysis of 587 of the donors excluded approximately 17 rarely observed V segments, including chromosome 9 orphons, because counts were too low. The sequencing pipeline was judged likely to have produced a cluster of highly shared sequence variants as a technical artifact. Most TCR sequences were seen in very few donors, while some public TCRs were found in many individuals. This cohort had only TCR beta chains sequenced, and the lack of alpha or paired-chain data limited which features could be detected. In a later analysis, most CMV-associated TCR beta chains were found to appear HLA-restricted, with HLA associations seemingly driven largely by CMV exposure. At a false discovery rate of 0.05, a later analysis linked around 17,000 TCR beta sequences to specific HLA alleles. V-gene and J-gene trimming of TCR beta chains was associated with a missense DCLRE1C variant in a later genetic analysis, and the association was replicated in an independent cohort. It was suggested by the authors that the approach could potentially be generalized to other disease states and immunological phenotypes. Sequencing depth was assumed to be roughly uniform across donors in the presence/absence analyses, though that assumption may not hold. Several of the top co-occurrence clusters appeared to be linked to parvovirus B19, influenza, CMV and Epstein-Barr virus, according to a later analysis. In a later genetic analysis, fewer N-insertions in productive TCRs were reported among donors in an Asian-associated ancestry cluster than the roughly 700-donor mean. A few of the identified cytomegalovirus-associated TCR beta chains were confirmed in vitro to be specific for cytomegalovirus antigens. The study listed 164 TCR beta chains as associated with cytomegalovirus. Some IMGT-functional V segments, including TRBV6-2 and TRBV6-3, could not be distinguished by the 87-base-pair reads and were therefore excluded. The classifier was reported to diagnose cytomegalovirus status with high specificity and sensitivity in both the original and validation cohorts. The only immune exposure information available for the cohort was CMV serostatus. Correlated functional status among segregating V segments might reflect linkage disequilibrium, but an unknown experimental factor could not be ruled out. A later analysis found that TCR association rates varied across HLA loci, with DRB1 alleles showing the most associated TCRs and HLA-C alleles the fewest. Broadly in line with IMGT annotations, most TCR beta V segments showed up in productive rearrangements about 87% or about 30% of the time in an earlier analysis of several hundred of the donors. In a later analysis, HLA-associated TCR beta chains were found to be more clonally expanded and to have lower generation probabilities than equally common non-associated chains. A further reported finding was that TCR beta sequences accurately predicted the HLA-A and HLA-B alleles for most subjects in the first cohort. When HLA alleles, especially DR and DQ, strongly co-occurred, attributing TCR associations to individual alleles was difficult.

The receptor comes from a girl aged 2-10 years in good health and CMV-seronegative. The chain was built from TRBV6-6 and TRBJ1-5, with the D gene not clear enough to name. Sequencing was done on a sample of PBMCs. In nucleotide form, the sequence is TGTGCCAGCACTAGAGGCGATCAGCCCCAGCATTTT. This encodes CASTRGDQPQHF.